The sequence of this T cell receptor beta chain was determined in a study of shared clonotypes between healthy human individuals. As for the study in general: Used for every donor were three CD4 naive, three CD4 memory, two CD8 naive and one CD8 memory plate.

Study conclusions and caveats: Investigators expected sequencing depth to affect clonotype sharing among donors. Apart from blood, nothing was sampled; tissue repertoires likely differ. Larger estimated richness was generally recorded for naive subsets relative to memory subsets.

Per germline, CDR1 MNHEY and CDR2 SMNVEV (reference sequence). The V segment lost 10 bases and the J segment 7 bases; nucleotides outside the gene matches: 14. The CDR3 consists of 15 residues. Naive CD8 cells lacked CD45RO and underwent positive selection for CCR7, leaving out terminally differentiated effector memory CD45RA+ cells. The method was immunoSEQ multiplex PCR; TCRdb's version includes in-frame clones alone and lacks a portion of them. Counted here are more than 2 million clones, about 95% occurring once; the ten biggest clones make up about 1.1%. In regard to this clone: Its antigen is not identified.

This TCR was sampled from a man aged 18 to 29 in good health. The chain has TRBV27 and TRBJ2-5, with TRBD2 matching over 11 bases. The sequencing sample was made of naive CD8+ T cells sorted from blood. The CDR3 loop reads CATRTSGGPLGTQYF. As DNA, the CDR3 is TGTGCCACCAGAACTAGCGGGGGACCGTTAGGGACCCAGTACTTC.